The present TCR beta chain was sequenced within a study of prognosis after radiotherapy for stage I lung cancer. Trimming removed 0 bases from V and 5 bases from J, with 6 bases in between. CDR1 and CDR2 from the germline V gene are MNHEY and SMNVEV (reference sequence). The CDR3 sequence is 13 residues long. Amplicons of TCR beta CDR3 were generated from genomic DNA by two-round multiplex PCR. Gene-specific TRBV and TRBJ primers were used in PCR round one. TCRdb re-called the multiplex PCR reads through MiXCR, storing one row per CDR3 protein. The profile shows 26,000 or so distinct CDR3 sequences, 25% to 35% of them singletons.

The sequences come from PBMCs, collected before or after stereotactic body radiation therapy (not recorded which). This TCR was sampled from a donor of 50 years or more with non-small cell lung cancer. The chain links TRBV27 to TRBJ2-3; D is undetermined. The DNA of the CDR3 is TGTGCCAGCAGTTTATCGATAAGAGATACGCAGTATTTT. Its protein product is CASSLSIRDTQYF.